The 21 T cell receptor beta chains below were found in one sample sequenced in a study of T cells in localized non-small cell lung cancer. Using immunoSEQ multiplex PCR, the repertoire was profiled, and TCRdb retains in-frame clones only, with some absent. Of tens of thousands of clones listed, about nine tenths were seen once; the top ten hold around 3.9%. The material was peripheral blood, obtained before any cancer treatment. The receptor source for this set is a male donor aged 60 or older with stage III lung adenocarcinoma.

This chain links TRBV6-1 with TRBJ2-1; 9 bases fit TRBD2. The CDR3 has 15 amino acids. V lost 10 bases, J lost 6 bases, and 13 bases stayed unmatched. Germline lookup yields CDR1 MNHNS and CDR2 SASEGT. The CDR3 here is CANAKTGLAGNEQFF. In DNA form, the CDR3 reads TGTGCCAACGCCAAAACGGGACTAGCTGGCAATGAGCAGTTCTTC.

The chain recombines TRBV7-3 with TRBJ1-1; 9 bases line up with TRBD1. Germline-derived CDR1 and CDR2 are SGHTA and FQGTGA. With V trimmed by 4 bases and J by 0 bases, 6 bases remained unmatched. This CDR3 region has 16 residues. The CDR3 loop is CASSYPGTGLNTEAFF. CDR3 in DNA: TGTGCCAGCAGCTACCCCGGGACAGGGCTGAACACTGAAGCTTTCTTT. The full variable domain, in which reference TRBV7-3 and TRBJ1-1 provide the parts outside the CDR3, is GAGVSQTPSNKVTEKGKYVELRCDPISGHTALYWYRQSLGQGPEFLIYFQGTGAADDSGLPNDRFFAVRPEGSVSTLKIQRTERGDSAVYLCASSYPGTGLNTEAFFGQGTRLTVV.

V and J are TRBV7-2 and TRBJ2-7, with TRBD1 matching 8 bases. V shed 2 bases and J 5 bases; nucleotides not matched to a gene: 8. Looked up from germline, CDR1 is SGHTA and CDR2 is FQGNSA. This CDR3 spans 15 amino acids. Here the CDR3 reads CASSLQGASIDEQYF. CDR3 nucleotides: TGTGCCAGCAGCTTACAGGGGGCGAGTATCGACGAGCAGTACTTC.

The chain is built from TRBV19 and TRBJ2-4, with 7 nucleotides matching TRBD2. The junction had 4 bases not matched to a gene; V was cut back by 2 bases and J by 6 bases. The CDR3 runs 14 residues. Germline assignment: CDR1 LNHDA and CDR2 SQIVND (reference sequence). CDR3 in amino acids: CASSIWQRGNIQYF. Written as DNA, the CDR3 is TGTGCCAGTAGTATATGGCAGCGGGGAAACATTCAGTACTTC.

This clone was seen just once. V and J are TRBV19 and TRBJ1-6; D is perhaps TRBD1 (6 bases). The CDR3 sequence is 13 residues long. Germline CDR1 and CDR2: LNHDA and SQIVND (reference sequence). V gave up 7 bases and J gave up 8 bases, with 12 bases separating them. As DNA, the CDR3 is TGTGCCAGTAAGGACAGCTGGGATTCACCCCTCCACTTT. Its translation is CASKDSWDSPLHF.

This clone was seen a handful of times. V is TRBV19 and J is TRBJ2-4, with D perhaps matching TRBD2 (5 bases). Germline loops: CDR1 LNHDA, CDR2 SQIVND (reference sequence). V was clipped by 3 bases and J by 0 bases, with 24 bases between them. This CDR3 region has 20 residues. Here the CDR3 reads CASSMAGTRSYGVAKNIQYF. The CDR3 DNA sequence: TGTGCCAGTAGTATGGCGGGTACTCGTTCTTACGGAGTAGCCAAAAACATTCAGTACTTC.

The chain combines TRBV28 with TRBJ1-2, with 9 bases identical to TRBD1. The CDR3 totals 16 residues. Germline V lookup: CDR1 MDHEN, CDR2 SYDVKM. Germline trimming cut 8 bases from V and 4 bases from J; bases unmatched to any gene: 14. CDR3: CASLEQGAGLLYGYTF. CDR3 sequence (DNA): TGTGCCAGCCTCGAACAGGGGGCGGGCCTCCTCTATGGCTACACCTTC.

The chain combines TRBV29-1 with TRBJ2-5; D is uncertain. Trimming stripped 4 bases from V and 5 bases from J, with 11 bases between. The germline V gene encodes CDR1 SQVTM and CDR2 ANQGSEA. The length of the CDR3 is 12 residues. This CDR3 reads CSVGRSSETQYF. The CDR3 DNA reads TGCAGCGTTGGGCGCAGCTCGGAGACCCAGTACTTC.

This sequence joins TRBV6-5 and TRBJ2-7; TRBD1 aligns across 7 bases. Germline V gene sequence: CDR1 MNHEY, CDR2 SVGAGI. V shed 4 bases and J 3 bases; nucleotides not matched to a gene: 9. CDR3 size: 15 residues. CDR3 DNA: TGTGCCAGCAGTTCTCCGACAGGGTATTTCTACGAGCAGTACTTC. Its translation is CASSSPTGYFYEQYF.

The CDR3 bases are TGCGCCAGCAGCAAGGACAGTTCTAATTCACCCCTCCACTTT. Translation: CASSKDSSNSPLHF. The chain has TRBV5-1 and TRBJ1-6; the D gene is possibly TRBD1 (6 bases). V was cut by 4 bases and J by 6 bases, with 11 bases left in between. Germline CDR1 SGHRS, CDR2 YFSETQ. This CDR3 is 14 amino acids long.

The chain couples TRBV30 to TRBJ1-6; 7 nucleotides line up with TRBD1. The CDR3 covers 13 residues. CDR1 GTSNPN and CDR2 SVGIG come from the germline V gene (reference sequence). After removal of 7 bases from V and 7 bases from J, the junction contained 7 bases not matched to a gene. The CDR3, as DNA: TGTGCCTACCATAACAGGGGCAATTCACCCCTCCACTTT. Amino acid sequence: CAYHNRGNSPLHF.

About this clone itself: The junction departs from germline at one end; a sequencing error may be responsible. The chain employs TRBV28 and TRBJ2-1; D possibly uses TRBD1 or TRBD2 (5 bases each). In germline, CDR1 is MDHEN, CDR2 SYDVKM. The CDR3 length is 14 residues. The CDR3 is CASSSLGSGGTQIF. CDR3 coding DNA: TGTGCCAGCAGCTCCCTTGGAAGTGGGGGAACTCAGATCTTC.

The rearrangement links TRBV30 to TRBJ1-2; maybe TRBD1 (6 bases). CDR3 length equals 14 residues. With 0 bases removed from V and 3 bases from J, the gap between germline ends came to 11 bases. CDR1 and CDR2 (germline): GTSNPN, SVGIG (reference sequence). CDR3: CAWSVPGQHYGYTF. CDR3 bases: TGTGCCTGGAGTGTACCCGGACAGCACTATGGCTACACCTTC.

V and J are TRBV20-1 and TRBJ1-2; D uncertain. V lost 7 bases to trimming and J lost 3 bases, with 9 bases between them. The CDR3 consists of 11 residues. Per germline, CDR1 DFQATT and CDR2 SNEGSKA (reference sequence). CDR3 in amino acids: CSVITYYGYTF. The CDR3 DNA reads TGCAGTGTAATTACCTACTATGGCTACACCTTC.

The chain employs TRBV5-1 and TRBJ1-2, with 8 bases fitting TRBD1. V lost 4 bases to trimming and J lost 5 bases; unmatched junction nucleotides: 7. The length of the CDR3 is 14 residues. Germline V gives CDR1 SGHRS, CDR2 YFSETQ. CDR3: CASSEGQVRYGYTF. The CDR3 bases are TGCGCCAGCAGCGAGGGACAGGTTCGGTATGGCTACACCTTC.

The chain recombines TRBV23-1 with TRBJ2-4; TRBD1 matches at 7 bases. TRBV23-1 is reported as an ORF; its role is uncertain. CDR3 size: 17 residues. Losses at the gene ends were 0 bases for V and 0 bases for J; bases not matched to a gene: 5. The CDR3, as DNA: TGCGCCAGCAGTCAATCGAAGGGGGCTCAAGCCAAAAACATTCAGTACTTC. It codes for CASSQSKGAQAKNIQYF.

V usage is TRBV2 and J usage is TRBJ1-2, with D possibly matching TRBD1 (5 bases). Trimming took 6 bases from V and 4 from J, leaving 18 bases between them. Germline CDR1 and CDR2: SNHLY and FYNNEI. The CDR3 consists of 15 residues. The CDR3 loop is CASSPSYGAGYGYTF. In nucleotides, the CDR3 is TGTGCCAGCAGCCCCTCCTATGGGGCGGGCTATGGCTACACCTTC. The variable domain in full, completed from reference TRBV2 and TRBJ1-2, reads EPEVTQTPSHQVTQMGQEVILRCVPISNHLYFYWYRQILGQKVEFLVSFYNNEISEKSEIFDDQFSVERPDGSNFTLKIRSTKLEDSAMYFCASSPSYGAGYGYTFGSGTRLTVV.

This chain's CDR3 is CASSSGGPYNEQFF. In nucleotides, the CDR3 is TGCGCCAGCAGTTCGGGAGGGCCCTACAATGAGCAGTTCTTC. The chain has TRBV5-1 and TRBJ2-1; 8 nucleotides align to TRBD2. The V gene's germline CDR1 is SGHRS and CDR2 YFSETQ. Germline trimming cut 5 bases from V and 2 bases from J; bases unmatched to any gene: 3. This CDR3 has 14 amino acids.

The chain couples TRBV4-1 to TRBJ1-2; D gene ambiguous. V was clipped by 1 base and J by 0 bases, with 9 bases between them. The CDR3 consists of 15 residues. Germline V gene lookup returns CDR1 MGHRA and CDR2 YSYEKL. In nucleotides, the CDR3 is TGCGCCAGCAGCCAAGCGCGGGGATCTAACTATGGCTACACCTTC. It yields the protein CASSQARGSNYGYTF.

This rearrangement joins TRBV14 to TRBJ2-2; D remains unclear. V shed 2 bases and J shed 4 bases, with 11 bases lying between them. Germline V gives CDR1 SGHDN, CDR2 FVKESK. The CDR3 extends over 15 amino acids. CDR3 in amino acids: CASSQLGPITGELFF. The CDR3 nucleotides are TGTGCCAGCAGCCAACTTGGACCGATCACCGGGGAGCTGTTTTTT.

This clone was counted only a few times. Other nucleotide sequences in the sample specify the same CDR3. The chain has TRBV18 and TRBJ2-7, with D tentatively TRBD2 (6 bases). V lost 3 bases, J lost 4 bases, and 16 bases lay in between. Looked up from germline, CDR1 is KGHSH and CDR2 is LQKENI. The CDR3 loop spans 15 amino acids. The CDR3 nucleotides read TGTGCCAGCTCACCGAGCTCCAGGGACTCTTACGAGCAGTACTTC. Protein sequence: CASSPSSRDSYEQYF.